This is a list of T cell receptor beta chains from one sample in a study of T-cell reconstitution after alpha-beta-depleted transplantation in children. TCRdb passed the PCR reads through MiXCR, listing each CDR3 protein once. Found here are roughly 180,000 distinct CDR3 sequences, approximately 15% of them singletons; the top ten hold about 13%. The sample here was PBMCs from the stem cell graft donor, taken from the stem cell graft. The receptors originated from a human donor who donated a stem cell graft to a child with acute lymphoblastic leukemia. CDR3s include the opening cysteine and the closing phenylalanine or tryptophan. D genes are given only for firm matches. Clone size, where shown, is once, few, many, or a class for clones that have expanded.

clone_size | j_call | v_call | d_call | cdr3_aa | cdr3_nt
NA | TRBJ1-5 | TRBV10-3 | NA | CAISETDNQPQHF | TGTGCCATCAGTGAGACGGACAATCAGCCCCAGCATTTT
NA | TRBJ1-4 | TRBV30 | NA | CACQSTNEKLFF | TGTGCCTGCCAGTCCACTAATGAAAAACTGTTTTTT
many | TRBJ2-2 | TRBV24-1 | NA | CATSVLSSGELFF | TGTGCCACCAGTGTCCTATCCTCCGGGGAGCTGTTTTTT
few | TRBJ2-5 | TRBV6-2/TRBV6-3 | TRBD2 | CASGGGAETQYF | TGTGCCAGCGGGGGAGGGGCAGAGACCCAGTACTTC
many | TRBJ2-3 | TRBV11-2 | NA | CASSFLSGTDTQYF | TGTGCCAGCAGCTTTTTATCGGGTACAGATACGCAGTATTTT
NA | TRBJ2-1 | TRBV25-1 | TRBD2 | CASSGGLAGGPVPYNEQFF | TGTGCCAGCAGTGGAGGACTAGCGGGAGGCCCTGTTCCTTACAATGAGCAGTTCTTC
many | TRBJ2-1 | TRBV28 | NA | CATQNMRNEQFF | TGTGCCACCCAGAATATGCGCAATGAGCAGTTCTTC
NA | TRBJ1-1 | TRBV7-9 | TRBD1 | CASSSWTGTTEAFF | TGTGCCAGCAGCTCCTGGACAGGGACCACTGAAGCTTTCTTT
NA | TRBJ2-1 | TRBV10-3 | TRBD2 | CAARREESEQFF | TGTGCCGCCCGGCGGGAGGAGAGTGAGCAGTTCTTC
many | TRBJ1-5 | TRBV5-1 | TRBD1 | CASSRDRGEPQHF | TGCGCCAGCAGCCGGGACAGGGGGGAGCCCCAGCATTTT
many | TRBJ2-1 | TRBV5-1 | NA | CASSLWQRTYNEQFF | TGCGCCAGCAGCTTGTGGCAGCGGACCTACAATGAGCAGTTCTTC
many | TRBJ2-7 | TRBV20-1 | TRBD2 | CSARDGTSTYEQYF | TGCAGTGCTAGAGATGGGACTAGCACCTACGAGCAGTACTTC
many | TRBJ2-1 | TRBV5-1 | NA | CASTSGGLSYNEQFF | TGCGCCAGCACCTCCGGGGGGCTTTCCTACAATGAGCAGTTCTTC
many | TRBJ1-6 | TRBV20-1 | TRBD1 | CSARLSGGSSPLHF | TGCAGTGCTAGATTGTCAGGGGGCTCTTCACCCCTCCACTTT
few | TRBJ2-4 | TRBV29-1 | NA | CSARASKNIQYF | TGCAGCGCCCGGGCCTCCAAAAACATTCAGTACTTC
many | TRBJ2-5 | TRBV29-1 | TRBD2 | CSVEDQLRGSQETQYF | TGCAGCGTTGAAGATCAGTTACGCGGGAGCCAAGAGACCCAGTACTTC
many | TRBJ2-1 | TRBV5-1 | NA | CASSLGGDNEQFF | TGTGCCAGCAGCTTAGGTGGGGACAATGAGCAGTTCTTC
many | TRBJ2-1 | TRBV5-1 | TRBD2 | CASSRLAGSYNEQFF | TGCGCCAGCAGCCGACTAGCGGGATCCTACAATGAGCAGTTCTTC
NA | TRBJ2-7 | TRBV28 | TRBD2 | CASSLASGRRNEQYF | TGTGCCAGCAGTTTAGCTAGCGGGAGAAGGAACGAGCAGTACTTC
NA | TRBJ1-1 | TRBV30 | NA | CAWSPQDPDTEAFF | TGTGCCTGGAGTCCTCAAGACCCTGACACTGAAGCTTTCTTT
NA | TRBJ2-2 | TRBV30 | TRBD2 | CASSAGGPTGELFF | TGTGCCTCTTCAGCGGGAGGGCCCACCGGGGAGCTGTTTTTT
few | TRBJ2-1 | TRBV5-1 | NA | CASSLGPGDNEQFF | TGCGCCAGCAGCTTGGGACCCGGGGACAATGAGCAGTTCTTC
few | TRBJ2-2 | TRBV5-4 | NA | CASSQQNTGELFF | TGTGCCAGCAGTCAGCAAAACACCGGGGAGCTGTTTTTT
many | TRBJ1-4 | TRBV28 | TRBD1 | CASSFRTGGDEKLFF | TGTGCCAGCAGTTTTCGGACAGGGGGTGATGAAAAACTGTTTTTT
many | TRBJ2-7 | TRBV3-1 | TRBD1 | CASARQGVYEQYF | TGTGCCAGCGCCAGACAGGGGGTATACGAGCAGTACTTC
many | TRBJ1-1 | TRBV29-1 | TRBD1 | CSVRLGGRTEAFF | TGCAGCGTGCGACTAGGGGGCAGGACTGAAGCTTTCTTT
NA | TRBJ2-1 | TRBV5-1 | NA | CASSLPSPRNEQFF | TGCGCCAGCAGCCTACCCTCTCCACGCAATGAGCAGTTCTTC
many | TRBJ2-7 | TRBV5-1 | NA | CASSLGQVDHEQYF | TGCGCCAGCAGCTTGGGACAGGTGGACCACGAGCAGTACTTC